These 6 T cell receptor beta chains came from one sample sequenced in a study of T cell responses to AZD1222 COVID-19 vaccine. Method: immunoSEQ multiplex PCR; TCRdb's copy keeps in-frame clones and lacks some. This table holds around 66,000 clones, more than 85% found once. This material consisted of peripheral blood, taken on day 0 of AZD1222 vaccination. These receptors all stem from an adult in good health.

The chain links TRBV6-5 to TRBJ1-3, with D unresolved. Germline-derived CDR1 and CDR2 are MNHEY and SVGAGI. The V and J ends lost 0 bases and 0 bases respectively, with 9 bases between them. CDR3 length: 16 residues. CDR3 sequence reads: CASSYSSGVSGNTIYF. The DNA for the CDR3 is TGTGCCAGCAGTTACTCGTCAGGCGTCTCTGGAAACACCATATATTTT.

The chain couples TRBV30 to TRBJ1-2; 7 positions agree with TRBD1. Trimming removed 4 bases from V and 6 bases from J; junction bases left unmatched: 8. The CDR3 is 13 amino acids. Per germline, CDR1 GTSNPN and CDR2 SVGIG (reference sequence). Here the CDR3 DNA reads TGTGCCTGGAACAGGGGCTTAAAGGATGGCTACACCTTC. This gives the protein CAWNRGLKDGYTF.

Concerning this clone: Other DNA sequences from this sample encode an identical CDR3 as well. This sequence joins TRBV18 and TRBJ1-5; D call uncertain. Trimming stripped 2 bases from V and 0 bases from J, with 8 bases between. There are 15 residues in the CDR3. Germline V gives CDR1 KGHSH, CDR2 LQKENI. The DNA for the CDR3 is TGTGCCAGCTCACCAACCGGTTATAGCAATCAGCCCCAGCATTTT. It is translated as CASSPTGYSNQPQHF.

The chain couples TRBV19 to TRBJ1-1; the match to TRBD1 covers 8 bases. Germline V gene sequence: CDR1 LNHDA, CDR2 SQIVND (reference sequence). After removal of 3 bases from V and 4 bases from J, the junction contained 4 bases not matched to a gene. The CDR3 sequence is 14 residues long. Written as DNA, the CDR3 is TGTGCCAGTAGTATGAGAGACAGGGGCACTGAAGCTTTCTTT. Protein sequence: CASSMRDRGTEAFF.

This clone was recorded only once. The V gene is TRBV6-5, the J gene TRBJ2-7, with D possibly TRBD1 on 5 matching bases. The CDR3 loop spans 14 amino acids. The V gene lost 0 bases and the J gene lost 1 base, with 7 bases spanning the gap. CDR1 is MNHEY and CDR2 is SVGAGI in the germline V gene. The DNA for the CDR3 is TGTGCCAGCAGTTACTCAGACAGTTCCTACGAGCAGTACTTC. Protein sequence: CASSYSDSSYEQYF.

This clone was picked up one time. V gene TRBV5-1 combines with J gene TRBJ1-1; D not certain. This CDR3 region has 13 residues. Deletions cut 4 bases from V and 0 bases from J, with 7 bases between. Germline values: CDR1 SGHRS, CDR2 YFSETQ. CDR3: CASSNTLNTEAFF. The CDR3 nucleotides are TGCGCCAGCAGCAACACACTGAACACTGAAGCTTTCTTT.